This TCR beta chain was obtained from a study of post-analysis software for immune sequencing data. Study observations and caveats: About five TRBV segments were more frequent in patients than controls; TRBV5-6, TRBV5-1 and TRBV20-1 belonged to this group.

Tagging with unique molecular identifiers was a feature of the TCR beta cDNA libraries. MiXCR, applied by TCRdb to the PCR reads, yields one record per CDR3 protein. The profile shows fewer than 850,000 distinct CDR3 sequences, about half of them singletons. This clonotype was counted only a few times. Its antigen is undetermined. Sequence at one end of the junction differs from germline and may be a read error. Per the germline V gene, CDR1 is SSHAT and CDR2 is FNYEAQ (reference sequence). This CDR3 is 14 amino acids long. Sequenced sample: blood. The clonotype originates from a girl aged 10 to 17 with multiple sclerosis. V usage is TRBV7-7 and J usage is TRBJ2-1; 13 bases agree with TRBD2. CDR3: CASSRTSGSNEQFF. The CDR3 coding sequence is TGTGCTAGCAGCAGGACTAGCGGGAGTAATGAGCAGTTCTTC.